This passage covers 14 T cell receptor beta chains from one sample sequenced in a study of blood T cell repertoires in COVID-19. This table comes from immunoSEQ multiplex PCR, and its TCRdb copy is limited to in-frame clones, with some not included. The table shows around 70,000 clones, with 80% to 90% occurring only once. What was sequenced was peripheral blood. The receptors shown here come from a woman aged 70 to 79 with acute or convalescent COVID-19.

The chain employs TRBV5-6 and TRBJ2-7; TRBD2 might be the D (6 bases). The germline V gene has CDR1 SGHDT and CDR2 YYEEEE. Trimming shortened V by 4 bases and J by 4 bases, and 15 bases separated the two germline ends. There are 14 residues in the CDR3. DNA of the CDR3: TGTGCCAGCAGCCAAAAGGGACTCCTATACGAGCAGTACTTC. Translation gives CASSQKGLLYEQYF.

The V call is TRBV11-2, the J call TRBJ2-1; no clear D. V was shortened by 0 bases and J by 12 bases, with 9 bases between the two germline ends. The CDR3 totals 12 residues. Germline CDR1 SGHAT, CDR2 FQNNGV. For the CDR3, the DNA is TGTGCCAGCAGCTTAGATGTAACTCGGCAGTTCTTC. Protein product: CASSLDVTRQFF.

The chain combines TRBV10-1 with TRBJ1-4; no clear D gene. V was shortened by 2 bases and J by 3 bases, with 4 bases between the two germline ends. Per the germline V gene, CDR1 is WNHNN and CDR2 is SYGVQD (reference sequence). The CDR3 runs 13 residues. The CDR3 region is CASSEAANEKLFF. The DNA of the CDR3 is TGCGCCAGCAGTGAGGCGGCTAATGAAAAACTGTTTTTT.

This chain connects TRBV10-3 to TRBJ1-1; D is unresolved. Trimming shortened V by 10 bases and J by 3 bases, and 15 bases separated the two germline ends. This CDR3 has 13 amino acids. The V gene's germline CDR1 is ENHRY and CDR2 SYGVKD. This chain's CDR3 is CATQRREDTEAFF. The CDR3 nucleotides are TGTGCCACCCAGAGAAGGGAGGACACTGAAGCTTTCTTT.

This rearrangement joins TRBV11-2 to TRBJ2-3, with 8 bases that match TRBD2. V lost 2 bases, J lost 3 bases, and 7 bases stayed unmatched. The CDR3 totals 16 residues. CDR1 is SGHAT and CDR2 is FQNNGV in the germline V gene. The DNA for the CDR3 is TGTGCCAGCAGCTTAACCCGGGGGGGGCCGACAGATACGCAGTATTTT. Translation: CASSLTRGGPTDTQYF.

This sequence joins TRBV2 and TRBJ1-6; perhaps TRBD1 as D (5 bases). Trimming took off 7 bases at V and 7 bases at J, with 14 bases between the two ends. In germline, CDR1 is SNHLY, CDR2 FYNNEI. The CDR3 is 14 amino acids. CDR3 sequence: CASNPGLGNSPLHF. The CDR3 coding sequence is TGTGCCAGCAATCCAGGGTTGGGCAATTCACCCCTCCACTTT. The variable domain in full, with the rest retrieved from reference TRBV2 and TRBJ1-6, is EPEVTQTPSHQVTQMGQEVILRCVPISNHLYFYWYRQILGQKVEFLVSFYNNEISEKSEIFDDQFSVERPDGSNFTLKIRSTKLEDSAMYFCASNPGLGNSPLHFGNGTRLTVT.

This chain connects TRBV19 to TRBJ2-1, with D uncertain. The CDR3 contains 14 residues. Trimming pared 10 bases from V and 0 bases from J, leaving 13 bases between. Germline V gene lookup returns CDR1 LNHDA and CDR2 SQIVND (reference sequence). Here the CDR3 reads CATNRRSSYNEQFF. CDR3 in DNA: TGTGCCACCAACCGGCGGAGCTCCTACAATGAGCAGTTCTTC. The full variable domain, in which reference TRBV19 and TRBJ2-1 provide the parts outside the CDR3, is DGGITQSPKYLFRKEGQNVTLSCEQNLNHDAMYWYRQDPGQGLRLIYYSQIVNDFQKGDIAEGYSVSREKKESFPLTVTSAQKNPTAFYLCATNRRSSYNEQFFGPGTRLTVL.

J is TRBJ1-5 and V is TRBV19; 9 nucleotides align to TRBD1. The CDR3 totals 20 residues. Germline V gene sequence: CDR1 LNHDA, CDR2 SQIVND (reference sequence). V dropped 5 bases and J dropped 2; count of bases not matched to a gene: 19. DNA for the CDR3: TGTGCCAGTAGTCCCGGTTTGGGACAGGGTCGGGCTTTGGGCAATCAGCCCCAGCATTTT. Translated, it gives CASSPGLGQGRALGNQPQHF.

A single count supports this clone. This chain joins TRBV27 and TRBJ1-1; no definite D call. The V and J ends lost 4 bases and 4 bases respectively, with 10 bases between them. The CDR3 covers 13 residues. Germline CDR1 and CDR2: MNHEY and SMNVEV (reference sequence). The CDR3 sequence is CASSSEEGTEAFF. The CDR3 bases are TGTGCCAGCAGTTCTGAAGAGGGCACTGAAGCTTTCTTT.

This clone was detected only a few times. DNA for the CDR3: TGTGCCAGCAGCCGGGGACAGGTTCGCCCAGATACGCAGTATTTT. Protein sequence: CASSRGQVRPDTQYF. This chain links TRBV11-2 with TRBJ2-3; 8 positions agree with TRBD1. CDR1 SGHAT and CDR2 FQNNGV come from the germline V gene. The CDR3 contains 15 residues. Germline trimming cut 5 bases from V and 4 bases from J; bases unmatched to any gene: 8.

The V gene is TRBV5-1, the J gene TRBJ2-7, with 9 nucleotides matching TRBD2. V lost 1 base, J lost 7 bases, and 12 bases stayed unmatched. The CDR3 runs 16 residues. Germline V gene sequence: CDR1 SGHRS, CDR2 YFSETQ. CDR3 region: CASSLTYAGGPGEQYF. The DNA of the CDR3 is TGCGCCAGCAGCTTGACTTACGCGGGAGGGCCGGGGGAGCAGTACTTC.

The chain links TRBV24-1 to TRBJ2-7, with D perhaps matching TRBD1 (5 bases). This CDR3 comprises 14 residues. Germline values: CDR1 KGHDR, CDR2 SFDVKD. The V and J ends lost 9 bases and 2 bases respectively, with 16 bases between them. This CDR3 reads CATSDRVYPYEQYF. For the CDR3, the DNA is TGTGCCACCTCCGACAGAGTCTATCCCTACGAGCAGTACTTC.

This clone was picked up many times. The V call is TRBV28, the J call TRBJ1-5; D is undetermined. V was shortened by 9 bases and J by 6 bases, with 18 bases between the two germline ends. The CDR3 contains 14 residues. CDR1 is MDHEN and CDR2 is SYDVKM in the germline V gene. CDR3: CASGGPVLGQPQHF. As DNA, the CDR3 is TGTGCCAGTGGTGGCCCTGTCCTTGGTCAGCCCCAGCATTTT.

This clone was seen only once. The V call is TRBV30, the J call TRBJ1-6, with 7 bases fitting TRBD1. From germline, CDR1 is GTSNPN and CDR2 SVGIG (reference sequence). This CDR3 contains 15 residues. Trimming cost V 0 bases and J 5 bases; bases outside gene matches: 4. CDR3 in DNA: TGTGCCTGGAGTGTGGGGACAGCAGATAATTCACCCCTCCACTTT. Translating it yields CAWSVGTADNSPLHF. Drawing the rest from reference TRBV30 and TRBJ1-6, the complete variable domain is SQTIHQWPATLVQPVGSPLSLECTVEGTSNPNLYWYRQAAGRGLQLLFYSVGIGQISSEVPQNLSASRPQDRQFILSSKKLLLSDSGFYLCAWSVGTADNSPLHFGNGTRLTVT.